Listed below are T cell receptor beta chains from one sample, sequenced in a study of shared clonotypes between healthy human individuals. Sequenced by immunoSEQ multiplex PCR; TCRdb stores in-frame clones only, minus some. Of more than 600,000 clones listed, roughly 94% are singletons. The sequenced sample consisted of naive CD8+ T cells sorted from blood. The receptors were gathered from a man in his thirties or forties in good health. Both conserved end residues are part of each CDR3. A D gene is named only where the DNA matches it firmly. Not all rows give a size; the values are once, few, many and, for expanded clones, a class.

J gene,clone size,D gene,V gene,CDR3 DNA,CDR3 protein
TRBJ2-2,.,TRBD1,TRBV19,TGTGCCAGTAGCACGACAGGGTGGAACACCGGGGAGCTGTTTTTT,CASSTTGWNTGELFF
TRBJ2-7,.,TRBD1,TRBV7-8,TGTGCCAGCCGGGACAGGGAATTCGAGCAGTACTTC,CASRDREFEQYF
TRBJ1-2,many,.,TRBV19,TGTGCCAGTAGTATATCGACGGATGGCTACACCTTC,CASSISTDGYTF
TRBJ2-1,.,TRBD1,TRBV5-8,TGTGCCAGCAGCTTGGACAGGGGGCCCTACAATGAGCAGTTCTTC,CASSLDRGPYNEQFF
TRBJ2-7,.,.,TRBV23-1,TGCGCCAGCAGTCAAACGGGAACTAGAATCCTGTCAACCTACGAGCAGTACTTC,CASSQTGTRILSTYEQYF
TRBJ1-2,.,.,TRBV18,TGTGCCAGCTCACCGTGGGGGAGACACTACACCTTC,CASSPWGRHYTF
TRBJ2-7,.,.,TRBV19,TGTGCCAGTAGTATCTACGCAGGCAGCTACGAGCAGTACTTC,CASSIYAGSYEQYF
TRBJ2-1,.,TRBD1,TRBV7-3,TGTGCCAGCAGCTTCGGGACAGGGATCAATGAGCAGTTCTTC,CASSFGTGINEQFF
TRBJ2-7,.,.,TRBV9,TGTGCCAGCAGCGTAGGAACCTCCTACGAGCAGTACTTC,CASSVGTSYEQYF
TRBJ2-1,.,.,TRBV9,TGTGCCAGCAGCGATACAGGCGACAACTACAATGAGCAGTTCTTC,CASSDTGDNYNEQFF
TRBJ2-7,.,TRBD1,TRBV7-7,TGTGCCAGCAGCCTATCCTGGGACAGGGAAGAGCAGTACTTC,CASSLSWDREEQYF
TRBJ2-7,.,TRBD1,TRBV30,TGTGCCTGGAGTGTCCCTCGGACAGGGGCAAGCTACGAGCAGTACTTC,CAWSVPRTGASYEQYF
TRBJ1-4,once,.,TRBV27,TGTGCCAGCAGTTCGGGGGCAAATAATGAAAAACTGTTTTTT,CASSSGANNEKLFF
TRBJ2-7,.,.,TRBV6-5,TGTGCCAGCACCCCCCCGGGGGCCGTATACGAGCAGTACTTC,CASTPPGAVYEQYF
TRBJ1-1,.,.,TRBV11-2,TGTGCCAGCAGCTTTCCAATTGGTGAAGCTTTCTTT,CASSFPIGEAFF
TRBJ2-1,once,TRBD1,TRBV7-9,TGTGCCAGCAGCCCCGGGACAGGGGAACTAGTGTGGTACAATGAGCAGTTCTTC,CASSPGTGELVWYNEQFF
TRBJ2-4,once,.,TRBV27,TGTGCCAGCAGGGGGCCAGCCGTGGACATTCAGTACTTC,CASRGPAVDIQYF
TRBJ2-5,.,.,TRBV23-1,TGCGCCAGCAGTCAATCGTTCCCGGATACAATAGAGACCCAGTACTTC,CASSQSFPDTIETQYF
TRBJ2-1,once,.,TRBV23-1,TGCGCCAGCAGTCAATCAGCAGGCAGGGAAGGAAATGAGCAGTTCTTC,CASSQSAGREGNEQFF
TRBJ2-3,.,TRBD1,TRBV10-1,TGCGCCAGCAGTGAAGGGACAGGGGGAGATACGCAGTATTTT,CASSEGTGGDTQYF
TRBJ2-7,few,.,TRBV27,TGTGCCAGCAGGAGTTCCTCCTACGAGCAGTACTTC,CASRSSSYEQYF
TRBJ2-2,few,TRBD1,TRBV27,TGTGCCAGCAGTTTGAACAGGGGAATCACCGGGGAGCTGTTTTTT,CASSLNRGITGELFF
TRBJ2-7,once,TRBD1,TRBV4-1,TGCGCCAGCAGCCAAGAAGACAGGGCTACCTACGAGCAGTACTTC,CASSQEDRATYEQYF
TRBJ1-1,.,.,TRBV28,TGTGCCAGCACTAAATTAGACCAGGGCACTGAAGCTTTCTTT,CASTKLDQGTEAFF
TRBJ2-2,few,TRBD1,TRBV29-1,TGCAGCGCAACAGGGGTCGGTACCGGGGAGCTGTTTTTT,CSATGVGTGELFF
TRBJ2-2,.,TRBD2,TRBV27,TGTGCCAGCAGTTTATCGTTCCTAGCGGGAGGGCCCGGGGAGCTGTTTTTT,CASSLSFLAGGPGELFF
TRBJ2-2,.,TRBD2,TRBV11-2,TGTGCCAGCCTAAGACTAGCGGGGCAGAACACCGGGGAGCTGTTTTTT,CASLRLAGQNTGELFF
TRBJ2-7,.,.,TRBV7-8,TGTGCCAGCAGCTCTAATGTCCCCAGCTCGGGCTCCTACGAGCAGTACTTC,CASSSNVPSSGSYEQYF
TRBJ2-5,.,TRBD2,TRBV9,TGTGCCAGCAGCCCCGAGGGACTAGCGGGAACGATAAGAGAGGGCCAGTACTTC,CASSPEGLAGTIREGQYF
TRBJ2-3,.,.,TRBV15,TGTGCCACCAGCAGAGGCCGTGGGAGCACAGATACGCAGTATTTT,CATSRGRGSTDTQYF
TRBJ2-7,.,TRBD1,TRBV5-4,TGTGCCAGCAGCTTGGCCTCGGGGACAGGAGTCTTTGAGCAGTACTTC,CASSLASGTGVFEQYF
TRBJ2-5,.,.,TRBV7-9,TGTGCCAGCAGCTTAGCGGCAGCCCCAGAGACCCAGTACTTC,CASSLAAAPETQYF
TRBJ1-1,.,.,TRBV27,TGTGCCAGCAGTTTACGGGAGAACACTGAAGCTTTCTTT,CASSLRENTEAFF
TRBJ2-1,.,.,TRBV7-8,TGTGCCAGCGAGGGCTCCAAAGGGTATGAGCAGTTCTTC,CASEGSKGYEQFF
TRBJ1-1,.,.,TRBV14,TGTGCCAGCAGCCAAGATTTAGGTGGGGGACTGAACACTGAAGCTTTCTTT,CASSQDLGGGLNTEAFF
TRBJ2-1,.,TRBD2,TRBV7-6,TGTGCCAGCCAGACTAGCGACTACAATGAGCAGTTCTTC,CASQTSDYNEQFF
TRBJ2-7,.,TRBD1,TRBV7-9,TGTGCCAGCACCTCCCCCCCGACAGGGACCTACGAGCAGTACTTC,CASTSPPTGTYEQYF
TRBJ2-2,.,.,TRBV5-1,TGCGCCAGCAGCTTGGATCTCCCGGGACACTCGAACACCGGGGAGCTGTTTTTT,CASSLDLPGHSNTGELFF
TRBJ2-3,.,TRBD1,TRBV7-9,TGTGCCAGCAGCTTAAGTTCCCCGACAGGGCTTATGACAGATACGCAGTATTTT,CASSLSSPTGLMTDTQYF
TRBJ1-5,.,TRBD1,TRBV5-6,TGTGCCAGCAGCTCCCGGACAGGGAATCAGCCCCAGCATTTT,CASSSRTGNQPQHF
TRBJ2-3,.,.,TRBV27,TGTGCCAGCAGTCCCCTCGAGGGCCTGAGGACGGATACGCAGTATTTT,CASSPLEGLRTDTQYF
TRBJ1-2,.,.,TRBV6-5,TGTGCCAGCAGTCAGGACAGTGTTCAGGATGGCTACACCTTC,CASSQDSVQDGYTF
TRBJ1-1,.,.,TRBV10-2,TGCGCCAGCAGAAACGACAGGTTAGCTTTCTTT,CASRNDRLAFF
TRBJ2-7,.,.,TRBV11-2,TGTGCCAGCAGCTCGACCAATTCAAGGCCAGGCGAGCAGTACTTC,CASSSTNSRPGEQYF
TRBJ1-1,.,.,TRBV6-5,TGTGCCAGCAGTTACCCAAGCCCGGGCGCTGAAGCTTTCTTT,CASSYPSPGAEAFF
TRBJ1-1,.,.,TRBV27,TGTGCCAGCAGCACAGGGCGAGTGAACACTGAAGCTTTCTTT,CASSTGRVNTEAFF
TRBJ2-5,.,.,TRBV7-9,TGTGCCAGCAGCTTCTGGACGGAGCAAGAGACCCAGTACTTC,CASSFWTEQETQYF
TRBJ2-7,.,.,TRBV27,TGTGCCAGCAGTTCCTGGACTACCAACTACGAGCAGTACTTC,CASSSWTTNYEQYF
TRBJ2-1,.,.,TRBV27,TGTGCCAGCAGCCTCAGGGTGGGGCGCAATGAGCAGTTCTTC,CASSLRVGRNEQFF
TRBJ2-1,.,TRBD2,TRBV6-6,TGTGCCAGCAGCCTTCTAGCGGGTTCCGACAATGAGCAGTTCTTC,CASSLLAGSDNEQFF
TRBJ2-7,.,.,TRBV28,TGTGCCAGCAGTTTGAATGCGGGGTTAACTTCCTACGAGCAGTACTTC,CASSLNAGLTSYEQYF
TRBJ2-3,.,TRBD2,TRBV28,TGTGCCAGCAGTTTATACCGCGGGAGTACAGATACGCAGTATTTT,CASSLYRGSTDTQYF
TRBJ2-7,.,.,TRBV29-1,TGCAGCGTTTCCCCCCGCGGGACAGTCTACGAGCAGTACTTC,CSVSPRGTVYEQYF
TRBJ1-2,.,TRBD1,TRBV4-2,TGTGCCAGCAGCCAAGAAGGGACAGCCTATGGCTACACCTTC,CASSQEGTAYGYTF
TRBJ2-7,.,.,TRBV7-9,TGTGCCAGCAGCGCCGTCGCCGAGCAGTACTTC,CASSAVAEQYF